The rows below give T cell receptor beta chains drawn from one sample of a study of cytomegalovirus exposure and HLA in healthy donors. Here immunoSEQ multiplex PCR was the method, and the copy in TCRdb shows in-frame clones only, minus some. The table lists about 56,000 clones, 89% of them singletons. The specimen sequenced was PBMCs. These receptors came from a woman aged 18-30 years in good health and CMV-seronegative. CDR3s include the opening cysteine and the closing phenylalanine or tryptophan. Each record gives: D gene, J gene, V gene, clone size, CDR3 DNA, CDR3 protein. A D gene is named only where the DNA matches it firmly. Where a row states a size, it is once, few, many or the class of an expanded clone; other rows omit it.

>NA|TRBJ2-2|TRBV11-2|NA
TGTGCCAGCAGCTTAGAGTCGGGGGGCCACGGGGAGCTGTTTTTT
CASSLESGGHGELFF
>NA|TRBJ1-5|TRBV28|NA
TGTGCCAGCAGTTTGTCCAGGGTGGATGGTCAGCCCCAGCATTTT
CASSLSRVDGQPQHF
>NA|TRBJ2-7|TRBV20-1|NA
TGCAGCGCCGCGGGGTGGTACGAGCAGTACTTC
CSAAGWYEQYF
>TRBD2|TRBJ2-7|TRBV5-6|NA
TGTGCCAGCAGCTTGCGGGGTAGCGGGAGCTCCTACGAGCAGTACTTC
CASSLRGSGSSYEQYF
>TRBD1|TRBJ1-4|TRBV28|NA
TGTGCCAGCAGTTTGGGGGCCGGGACAGCCGACTTAACTGCAACTAATGAAAAACTGTTTTTT
CASSLGAGTADLTATNEKLFF
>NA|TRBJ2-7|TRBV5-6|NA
TGTGCCAGCAGCGGGTCCGGGTCCTACGAGCAGTACTTC
CASSGSGSYEQYF
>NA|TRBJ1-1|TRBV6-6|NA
TGTGCCAGCAGCTTAACACCGAACACTGAAGCTTTCTTT
CASSLTPNTEAFF
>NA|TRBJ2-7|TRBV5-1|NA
TGCGCCAGCAGCTTGGACTCAGGAGGCTCCTACGAGCAGTACTTC
CASSLDSGGSYEQYF
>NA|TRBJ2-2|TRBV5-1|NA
TGCGCCAGCAGCCGCCTTAGCGGAAACACCGGGGAGCTGTTTTTT
CASSRLSGNTGELFF
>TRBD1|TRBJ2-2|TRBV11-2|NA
TGTGCCAGCAGCCAAGGACAGGGTTCAAACACCGGGGAGCTGTTTTTT
CASSQGQGSNTGELFF
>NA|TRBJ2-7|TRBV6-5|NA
TGTGCCAGCAGTTATCGACAGCTTGCGGCCTACGAACAGTACTTC
CASSYRQLAAYEQYF
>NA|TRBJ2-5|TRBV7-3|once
TGTGCCAGCAGCTTCCTGGGGAGCGGGGAGACCCAGTACTTC
CASSFLGSGETQYF
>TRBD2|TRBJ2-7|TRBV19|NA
TGTGCCAGTAGTACACTAGCGGGAGGGCGTGAGCAGTACTTC
CASSTLAGGREQYF
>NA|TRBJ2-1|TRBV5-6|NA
TGTGCCAGCAGCCTACTCAATGAGCAGTTCTTC
CASSLLNEQFF
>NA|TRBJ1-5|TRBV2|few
TGTGCCAGCAGTGGATCGACAGGCCCCAATCAGCCCCAGCATTTT
CASSGSTGPNQPQHF
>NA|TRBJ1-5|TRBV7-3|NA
TGTGCCCGACAAACAGGGCTTGGCAATCAGCCCCAGCATTTT
CARQTGLGNQPQHF
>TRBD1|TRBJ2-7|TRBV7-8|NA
TGTGCCAGCAGCCAAAACCCGGGACAGGGCTCTTCGCAGTACTTC
CASSQNPGQGSSQYF
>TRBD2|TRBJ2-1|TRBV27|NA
TGTGCCAGCAGCCTCCAGATAGCGGGGCCGTACAATGAGCAGTTCTTC
CASSLQIAGPYNEQFF
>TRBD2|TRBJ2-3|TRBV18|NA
TGTGCCAGCTCACTCGGCCGAGCGGGAGGGTTAGATACGCAGTATTTT
CASSLGRAGGLDTQYF
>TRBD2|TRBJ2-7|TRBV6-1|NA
TGTGCCAGCAGTGACGAAGCGGGAGAACCCCCCTACGAGCAGTACTTC
CASSDEAGEPPYEQYF
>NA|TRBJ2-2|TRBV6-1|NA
TGTGCCAGCAGTGATGGGCCCACCGGGGAGCTGTTTTTT
CASSDGPTGELFF
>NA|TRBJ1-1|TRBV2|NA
TGTGCCAGCAGTGAGACAGAGGGAGGGAACACTGAAGCTTTCTTT
CASSETEGGNTEAFF
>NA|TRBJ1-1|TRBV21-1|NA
TGTGCCAGCAGCAGCCGGGACAGGGGGCAGGGCACTGAAGCTTTCTTT
CASSSRDRGQGTEAFF
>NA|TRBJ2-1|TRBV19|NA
TGTGCCAGTAGTCAAGGACTCTCCAATGAGCAGTTCTTC
CASSQGLSNEQFF
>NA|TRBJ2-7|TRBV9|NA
TGTGCCAGCAGCGTAGCCCTGAGCTCCTACGAGCAGTACTTC
CASSVALSSYEQYF
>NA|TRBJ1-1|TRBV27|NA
TGTGCCAGCAGTCGAGTCGGGTCTCAGGGGAGCACTGAAGCTTTCTTT
CASSRVGSQGSTEAFF
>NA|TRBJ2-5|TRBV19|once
TGTGCCAGTAGTAGCAAAACGGGAGTCCAAGAGACCCAGTACTTC
CASSSKTGVQETQYF
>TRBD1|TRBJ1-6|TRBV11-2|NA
TGTGCCAGCAGCGCCGGGACAGAGAATTCACCCCTCCACTTT
CASSAGTENSPLHF
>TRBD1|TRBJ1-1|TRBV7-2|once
TGTGCCAGCAGTTCCAGGGGGCTTACTGAAGCTTTCTTT
CASSSRGLTEAFF
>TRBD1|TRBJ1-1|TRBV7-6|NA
TGTGCCAGCAGCCCCGACAGGGCTGTTACTGAAGCTTTCTTT
CASSPDRAVTEAFF
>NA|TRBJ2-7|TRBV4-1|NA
TGCGCCAGCAGCCACCGCGAGTTGTACGAGCAGTACTTC
CASSHRELYEQYF